Shown below are 9 T cell receptor beta chains from a single sample sequenced in a study of beta chain features in type 1 diabetes. The whole isolated RNA underwent reverse transcription, so sequencing captured expressed TCRB transcripts. Here immunoSEQ multiplex PCR was the method, and the copy in TCRdb shows in-frame clones only, minus some. The sample yields tens of thousands of clones, under 35% seen once. Sequenced: stem cell memory CD4+ T cells from blood. These receptors all come from a woman aged 18-29 years in good health.

The chain has TRBV6-5 and TRBJ1-1, with D possibly TRBD1 on 6 matching bases. CDR3 length equals 16 residues. Germline V gene lookup returns CDR1 MNHEY and CDR2 SVGAGI. Deletions cut 0 bases from V and 5 bases from J, with 16 bases between. CDR3 loop: CASSYSSPRGKTEAFF. The CDR3 DNA reads as TGTGCCAGCAGTTACTCGAGCCCAAGGGGGAAGACTGAAGCTTTCTTT.

This clone was seen more than once but under ten times. V is TRBV5-1 and J is TRBJ1-2, with D maybe TRBD1 (5 bases). Looked up from germline, CDR1 is SGHRS and CDR2 is YFSETQ. Trimming took off 8 bases at V and 1 base at J, with 12 bases between the two ends. This CDR3 region has 13 residues. In nucleotides, the CDR3 is TGCGCCAGTTCCGACAGTCTTAACTATGGCTACACCTTC. It codes for CASSDSLNYGYTF.

The chain employs TRBV30 and TRBJ2-7, with a tentative D call TRBD2 (5 bases). Looked up from germline, CDR1 is GTSNPN and CDR2 is SVGIG (reference sequence). V lost 4 bases and J lost 2, with 15 bases in between. CDR3 length: 14 residues. CDR3: CAWNRGNGPYEQYF. DNA for the CDR3: TGTGCCTGGAACCGGGGAAACGGGCCCTACGAGCAGTACTTC.

In its sample, this clone was seen a few times. The V and J genes are TRBV4-3 and TRBJ1-4, with a possible D match to TRBD1 (5 bases). From germline, CDR1 is LGHNA and CDR2 YSLEER. V dropped 0 bases and J dropped 7 bases, with 6 bases sitting between them. The CDR3 has 13 amino acids. The CDR3 DNA follows: TGCGCCAGCAGCCAAGAGGGGGGTGAAAAACTGTTTTTT. Translation: CASSQEGGEKLFF.

This clone appeared a few times. Other DNA sequences of this sample code for an identical CDR3. The chain combines TRBV7-2 with TRBJ2-7; D remains ambiguous. The CDR3 totals 12 residues. Germline assignment: CDR1 SGHTA and CDR2 FQGNSA. With 5 bases removed from V and 7 bases from J, the gap between germline ends came to 12 bases. The CDR3 here is CASSPSPYEQYF. In DNA, the CDR3 is TGTGCCAGCAGCCCCTCTCCTTATGAGCAGTACTTC. The full variable domain, with the rest looked up from reference TRBV7-2 and TRBJ2-7, is GAGVSQSPSNKVTEKGKDVELRCDPISGHTALYWYRQSLGQGLEFLIYFQGNSAPDKSGLPSDRFSAERTGGSVSTLTIQRTQQEDSAVYLCASSPSPYEQYFGPGTRLTVT.

This chain joins TRBV5-1 and TRBJ2-3, with 7 bases fitting TRBD1. V was clipped by 0 bases and J by 2 bases; unmatched bases: 6. The CDR3 has 16 residues. The germline gives CDR1 SGHRS, CDR2 YFSETQ. The CDR3 region has the DNA TGCGCCAGCAGCTTGGTTGTACAGGGGTTCACAGATACGCAGTATTTT. This gives the protein CASSLVVQGFTDTQYF.

This rearrangement joins TRBV18 to TRBJ2-1; 7 bases align to TRBD1. V lost 3 bases, J lost 2 bases, and 1 base stayed unmatched. This CDR3 is 14 amino acids long. CDR1 and CDR2 (germline): KGHSH, LQKENI. The CDR3 reads CASSPGTAYNEQFF. The CDR3 DNA sequence: TGTGCCAGCTCACCCGGGACAGCCTACAATGAGCAGTTCTTC.

The rearrangement joins TRBV7-2 to TRBJ2-4, with 8 bases lining up with TRBD2. From germline, CDR1 is SGHTA and CDR2 FQGNSA. The CDR3 extends over 14 amino acids. V shed 3 bases and J 7 bases; nucleotides not matched to a gene: 5. CDR3 in DNA: TGTGCCAGCAGCTTCGGGGGGGCCTGGAACATTCAGTACTTC. Translated: CASSFGGAWNIQYF.

This clone was detected many times. The V and J genes are TRBV29-1 and TRBJ1-5, with a tentative D call TRBD1 (5 bases). CDR1 and CDR2 (germline): SQVTM, ANQGSEA. The V end lost 4 bases, the J end lost 6 bases, and 13 bases lay between the germline ends. The CDR3 runs to 13 residues. The CDR3 nucleotides read TGCAGCGTTGCTCAGGGCCTTGGTCAGCCCCAGCATTTT. Its protein is CSVAQGLGQPQHF.